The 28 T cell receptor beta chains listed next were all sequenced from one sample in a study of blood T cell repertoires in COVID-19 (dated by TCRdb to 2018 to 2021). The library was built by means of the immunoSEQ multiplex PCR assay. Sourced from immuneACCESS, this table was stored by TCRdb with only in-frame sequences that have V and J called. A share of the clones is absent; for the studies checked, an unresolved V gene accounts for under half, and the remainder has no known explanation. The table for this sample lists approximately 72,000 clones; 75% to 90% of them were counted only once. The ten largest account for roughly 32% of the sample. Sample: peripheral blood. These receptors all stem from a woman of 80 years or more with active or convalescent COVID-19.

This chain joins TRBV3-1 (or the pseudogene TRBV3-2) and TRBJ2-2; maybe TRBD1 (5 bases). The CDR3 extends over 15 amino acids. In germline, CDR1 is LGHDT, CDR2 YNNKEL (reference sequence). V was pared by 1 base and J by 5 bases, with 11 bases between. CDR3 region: CASSQAREGTGELFF. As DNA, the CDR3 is TGTGCCAGCAGCCAAGCCAGGGAAGGGACCGGGGAGCTGTTTTTT.

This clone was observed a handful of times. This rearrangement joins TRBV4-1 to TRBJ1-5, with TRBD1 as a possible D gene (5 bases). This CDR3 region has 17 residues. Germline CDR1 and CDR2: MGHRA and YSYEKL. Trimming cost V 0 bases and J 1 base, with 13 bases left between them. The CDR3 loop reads CASSQDRVSGSNQPQHF. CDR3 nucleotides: TGCGCCAGCAGCCAAGATAGGGTATCAGGGAGCAATCAGCCCCAGCATTTT.

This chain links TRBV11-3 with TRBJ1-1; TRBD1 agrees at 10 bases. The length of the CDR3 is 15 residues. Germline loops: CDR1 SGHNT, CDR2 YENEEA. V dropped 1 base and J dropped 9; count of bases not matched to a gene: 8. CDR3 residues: CASSLGVPGQGKAFF. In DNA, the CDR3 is TGTGCCAGCAGCTTAGGTGTTCCGGGACAGGGGAAAGCTTTCTTT.

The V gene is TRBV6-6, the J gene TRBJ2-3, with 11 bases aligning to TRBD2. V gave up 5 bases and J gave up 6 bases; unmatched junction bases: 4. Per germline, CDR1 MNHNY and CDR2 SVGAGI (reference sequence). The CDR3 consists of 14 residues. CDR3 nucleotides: TGTGCCAGCAGTATAGGACTAGCGGGCGATACGCAGTATTTT. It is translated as CASSIGLAGDTQYF.

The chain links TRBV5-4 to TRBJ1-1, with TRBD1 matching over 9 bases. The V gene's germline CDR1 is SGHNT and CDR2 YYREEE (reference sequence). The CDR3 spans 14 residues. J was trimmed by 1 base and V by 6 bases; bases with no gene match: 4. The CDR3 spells CASTQQGANTEAFF. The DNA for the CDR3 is TGTGCCAGCACCCAACAGGGGGCGAACACTGAAGCTTTCTTT.

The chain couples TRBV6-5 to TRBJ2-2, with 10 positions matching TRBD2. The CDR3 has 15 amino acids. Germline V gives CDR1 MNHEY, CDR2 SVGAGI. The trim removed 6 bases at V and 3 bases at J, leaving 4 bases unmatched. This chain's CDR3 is CASSLLAGHTGELFF. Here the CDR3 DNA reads TGTGCCAGCAGCCTACTAGCGGGGCACACCGGGGAGCTGTTTTTT.

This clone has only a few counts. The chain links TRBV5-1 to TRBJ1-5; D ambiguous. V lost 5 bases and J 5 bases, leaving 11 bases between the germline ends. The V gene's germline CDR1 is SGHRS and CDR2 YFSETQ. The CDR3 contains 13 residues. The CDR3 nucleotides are TGCGCCAGCAGTTCTCAGGTAGATCAGCCCCAGCATTTT. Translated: CASSSQVDQPQHF.

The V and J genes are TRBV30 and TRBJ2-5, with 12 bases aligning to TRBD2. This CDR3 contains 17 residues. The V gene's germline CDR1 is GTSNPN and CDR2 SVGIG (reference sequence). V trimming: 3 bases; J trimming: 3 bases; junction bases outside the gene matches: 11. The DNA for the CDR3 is TGTGCCTGGAGAAAGGCGACTAGCGGGGGAATTAAAGAGACCCAGTACTTC. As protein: CAWRKATSGGIKETQYF.

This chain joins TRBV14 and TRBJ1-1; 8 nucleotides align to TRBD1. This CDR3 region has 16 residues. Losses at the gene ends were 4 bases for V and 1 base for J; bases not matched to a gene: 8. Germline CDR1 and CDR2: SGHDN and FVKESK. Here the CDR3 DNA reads TGTGCCAGCAGCCGGGGGCAGGGGGCAGGGAACACTGAAGCTTTCTTT. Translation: CASSRGQGAGNTEAFF.

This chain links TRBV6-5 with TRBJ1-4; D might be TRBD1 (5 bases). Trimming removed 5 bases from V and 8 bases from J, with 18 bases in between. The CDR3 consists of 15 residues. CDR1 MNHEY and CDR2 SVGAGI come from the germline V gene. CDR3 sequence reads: CASSRRVGEGEKLFF. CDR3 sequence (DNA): TGTGCCAGCAGTCGAAGAGTAGGGGAAGGCGAAAAACTGTTTTTT.

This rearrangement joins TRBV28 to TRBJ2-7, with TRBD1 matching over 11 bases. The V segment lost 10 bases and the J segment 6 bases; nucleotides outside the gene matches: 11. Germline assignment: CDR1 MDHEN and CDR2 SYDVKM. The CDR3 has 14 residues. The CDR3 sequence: CAILSGTGGLEQYF. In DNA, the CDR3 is TGTGCCATTCTATCCGGGACAGGGGGTCTCGAGCAGTACTTC.

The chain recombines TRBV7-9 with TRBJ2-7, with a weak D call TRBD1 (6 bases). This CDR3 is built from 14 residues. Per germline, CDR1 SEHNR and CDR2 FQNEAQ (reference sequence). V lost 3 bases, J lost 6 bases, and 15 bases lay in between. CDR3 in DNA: TGTGCCAGCAGCTTCTTGGGACACTCTAGCGAGCAGTACTTC. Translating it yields CASSFLGHSSEQYF.

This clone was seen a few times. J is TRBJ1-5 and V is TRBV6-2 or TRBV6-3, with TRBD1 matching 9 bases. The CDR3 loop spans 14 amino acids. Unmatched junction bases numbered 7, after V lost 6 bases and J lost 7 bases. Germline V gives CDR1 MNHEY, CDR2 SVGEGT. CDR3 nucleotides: TGTGCCAGCAGCCGAGGGACAGGGAACCAGCCCCAGCATTTT. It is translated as CASSRGTGNQPQHF.

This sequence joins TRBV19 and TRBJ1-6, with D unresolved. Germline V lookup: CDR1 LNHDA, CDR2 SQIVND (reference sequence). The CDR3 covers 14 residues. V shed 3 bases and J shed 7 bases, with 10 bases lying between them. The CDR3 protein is CASSIGVRNSPLHF. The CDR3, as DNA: TGTGCCAGTAGTATCGGGGTAAGGAATTCACCCCTCCACTTT.

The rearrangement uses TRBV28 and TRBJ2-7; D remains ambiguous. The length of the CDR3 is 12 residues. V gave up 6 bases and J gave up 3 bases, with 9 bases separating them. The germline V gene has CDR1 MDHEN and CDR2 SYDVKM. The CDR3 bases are TGTGCCAGCAGATCAGTGATCTACGAGCAGTACTTC. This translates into CASRSVIYEQYF.

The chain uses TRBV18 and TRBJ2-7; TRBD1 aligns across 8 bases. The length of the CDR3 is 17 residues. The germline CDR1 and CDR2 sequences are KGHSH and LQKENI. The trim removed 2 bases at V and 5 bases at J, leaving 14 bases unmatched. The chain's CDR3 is CASSPNTVFSGGDEQYF. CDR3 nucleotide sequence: TGTGCCAGCTCACCAAATACGGTGTTCTCAGGGGGCGACGAGCAGTACTTC.

Here the CDR3 DNA reads TGCAGCGTTCCAGTGGGCAGGGGGAGTGGCTACACCTTC. Translated, it gives CSVPVGRGSGYTF. The J gene is TRBJ1-2, the V gene TRBV29-1; 7 nucleotides align to TRBD1. The length of the CDR3 is 13 residues. V shed 5 bases and J 7 bases; nucleotides not matched to a gene: 10. Germline V CDR1 and CDR2: SQVTM, ANQGSEA.

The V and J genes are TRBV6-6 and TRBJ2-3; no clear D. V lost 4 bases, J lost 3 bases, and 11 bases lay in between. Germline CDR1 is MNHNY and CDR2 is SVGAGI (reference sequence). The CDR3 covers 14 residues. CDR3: CASSLRLETDTQYF. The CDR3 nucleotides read TGTGCCAGCAGTTTGAGACTGGAAACAGATACGCAGTATTTT.

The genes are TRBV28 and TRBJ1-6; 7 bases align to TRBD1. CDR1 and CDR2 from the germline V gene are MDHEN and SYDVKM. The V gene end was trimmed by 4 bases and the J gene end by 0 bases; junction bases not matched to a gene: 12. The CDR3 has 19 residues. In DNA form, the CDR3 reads TGTGCCAGCAGTTCTATCCAAGGGACAGCTAGCTCCTATAATTCACCCCTCCACTTT. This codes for CASSSIQGTASSYNSPLHF.

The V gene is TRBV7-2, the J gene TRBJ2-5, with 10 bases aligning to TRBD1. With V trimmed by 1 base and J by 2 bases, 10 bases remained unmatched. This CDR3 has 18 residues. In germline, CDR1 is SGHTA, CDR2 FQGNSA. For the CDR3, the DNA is TGTGCCAGCAGCTTAGTGGGACAGGGGTCCCCACTTCAAGAGACCCAGTACTTC. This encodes CASSLVGQGSPLQETQYF.

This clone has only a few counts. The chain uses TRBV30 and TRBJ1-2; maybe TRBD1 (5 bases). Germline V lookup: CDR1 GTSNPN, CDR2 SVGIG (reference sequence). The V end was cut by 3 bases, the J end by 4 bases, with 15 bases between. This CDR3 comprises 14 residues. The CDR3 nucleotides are TGTGCCTGGAGGGCTGGGGGGAATAGCTATGGCTACACCTTC. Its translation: CAWRAGGNSYGYTF.

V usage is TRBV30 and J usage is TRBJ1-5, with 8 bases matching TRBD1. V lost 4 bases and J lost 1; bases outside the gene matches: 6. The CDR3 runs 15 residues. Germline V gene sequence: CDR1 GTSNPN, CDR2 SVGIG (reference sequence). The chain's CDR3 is CAWTGQGASNQPQHF. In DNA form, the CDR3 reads TGTGCCTGGACGGGCCAGGGGGCGAGCAATCAGCCCCAGCATTTT.

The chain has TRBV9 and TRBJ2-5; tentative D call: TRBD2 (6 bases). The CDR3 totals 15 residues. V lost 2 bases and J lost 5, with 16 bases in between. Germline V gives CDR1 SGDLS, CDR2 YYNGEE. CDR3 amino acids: CASSVTGGRTETQYF. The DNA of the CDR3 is TGTGCCAGCAGCGTGACCGGGGGTCGGACGGAGACCCAGTACTTC. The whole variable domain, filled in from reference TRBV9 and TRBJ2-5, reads DSGVTQTPKHLITATGQRVTLRCSPRSGDLSVYWYQQSLDQGLQFLIQYYNGEERAKGNILERFSAQQFPDLHSELNLSSLELGDSALYFCASSVTGGRTETQYFGPGTRLLVL.

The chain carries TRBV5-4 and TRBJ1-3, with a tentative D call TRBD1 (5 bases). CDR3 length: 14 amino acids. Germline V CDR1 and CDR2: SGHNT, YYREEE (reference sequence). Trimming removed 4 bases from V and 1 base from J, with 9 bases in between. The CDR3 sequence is CASSIQASGNTIYF. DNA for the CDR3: TGTGCCAGCAGCATACAGGCGTCTGGAAACACCATATATTTT.

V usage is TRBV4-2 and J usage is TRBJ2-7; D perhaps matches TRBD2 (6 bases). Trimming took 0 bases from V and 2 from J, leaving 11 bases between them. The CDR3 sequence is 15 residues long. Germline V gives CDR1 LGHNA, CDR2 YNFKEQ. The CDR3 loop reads CASSQEGLFTYEQYF. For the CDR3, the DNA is TGTGCCAGCAGCCAAGAAGGACTATTTACCTACGAGCAGTACTTC.

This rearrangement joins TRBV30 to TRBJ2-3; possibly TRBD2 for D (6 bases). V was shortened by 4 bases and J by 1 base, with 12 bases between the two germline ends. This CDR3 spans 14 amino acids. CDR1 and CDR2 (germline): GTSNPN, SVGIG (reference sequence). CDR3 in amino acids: CAWTWRGGTDTQYF. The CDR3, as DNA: TGTGCCTGGACTTGGCGCGGGGGCACAGATACGCAGTATTTT.

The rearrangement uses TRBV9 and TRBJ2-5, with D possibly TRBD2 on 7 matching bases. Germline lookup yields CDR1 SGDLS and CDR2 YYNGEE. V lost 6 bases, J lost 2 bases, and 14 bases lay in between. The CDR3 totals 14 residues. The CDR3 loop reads CASTGGGAQETQYF. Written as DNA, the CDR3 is TGTGCCAGCACTGGAGGGGGGGCACAAGAGACCCAGTACTTC. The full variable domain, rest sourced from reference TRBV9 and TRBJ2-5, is DSGVTQTPKHLITATGQRVTLRCSPRSGDLSVYWYQQSLDQGLQFLIQYYNGEERAKGNILERFSAQQFPDLHSELNLSSLELGDSALYFCASTGGGAQETQYFGPGTRLLVL.

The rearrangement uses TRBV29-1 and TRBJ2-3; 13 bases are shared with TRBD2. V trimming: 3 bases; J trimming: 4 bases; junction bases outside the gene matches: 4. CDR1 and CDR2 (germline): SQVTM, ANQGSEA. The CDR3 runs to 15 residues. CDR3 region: CSVEPTSGGSDTQYF. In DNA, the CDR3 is TGCAGCGTTGAGCCGACTAGCGGGGGGTCAGATACGCAGTATTTT.